A selection of T cell receptor beta chains follows, all from one sample in a study of T cell repertoires in cytomegalovirus infection. TCRdb re-analysed the reads in MiXCR, keeping a single row per CDR3 protein. The table includes about 600,000 distinct CDR3 sequences, roughly 26% detected once. The sequencing sample was made of CD8+ T cells from PBMCs. The source of these receptors is a human donor in good health (CMV status not recorded). Some clones in this sample may be carry-over from other donors' samples. Each CDR3 is given with its conserved first and last residue. D genes are given only for firm matches. Part of the rows lack a size; the others show once, few, many or a class for expanded clones.

TRBV29-1	TRBJ1-2	NA	once	CSVPGRLYGYTF	TGCAGCGTTCCCGGACGCCTCTATGGCTACACCTTC
TRBV15	TRBJ2-2	TRBD1	few	CATSTGTAPPGELFF	TGTGCCACCAGTACCGGGACAGCCCCCCCCGGGGAGCTGTTTTTT
TRBV7-9	TRBJ2-1	TRBD1	NA	CASSSTMWGTGTGGFNEQFF	TGTGCCAGCAGCTCCACCATGTGGGGGACCGGGACAGGGGGCTTCAATGAGCAGTTCTTC
TRBV20-1	TRBJ1-2	NA	NA	CSAYFPENYGYTF	TGCAGTGCTTATTTCCCTGAGAACTATGGCTACACCTTC
TRBV9	TRBJ2-1	NA	NA	CASSESPYEQFF	TGTGCCAGCAGCGAGTCTCCCTATGAGCAGTTCTTC
TRBV28	TRBJ1-1	TRBD1	NA	CASTPQGALEVTEAFF	TGTGCCAGCACCCCACAGGGGGCCCTCGAGGTCACTGAAGCTTTCTTT
TRBV29-1	TRBJ1-1	NA	NA	CSVVIWGKEAFF	TGCAGCGTTGTGATATGGGGGAAGGAAGCTTTCTTT
TRBV28	TRBJ1-6	NA	few	CASSSDRLSLGYNSPLHF	TGTGCCAGCAGCTCCGACAGGTTGTCCCTAGGCTATAATTCACCCCTCCACTTT
TRBV20-1	TRBJ1-1	TRBD1	once	CSARDYSPDRPLDALNTEAFF	TGCAGTGCTAGAGATTACTCCCCGGACAGGCCCCTCGATGCTTTGAACACTGAAGCTTTCTTT
TRBV28	TRBJ2-5	NA	few	CASTFFRDSKETQYF	TGTGCCAGCACCTTCTTTCGAGACAGTAAAGAGACCCAGTACTTC
TRBV7-2	TRBJ2-1	TRBD2	many	CASSSSGGAMGEQFF	TGTGCCAGCAGCTCTAGCGGGGGGGCCATGGGTGAGCAGTTCTTC
TRBV10-3	TRBJ2-5	NA	many	CAITDDNRETQYF	TGTGCCATCACCGATGACAATCGGGAGACCCAGTACTTC
TRBV7-9	TRBJ1-1	NA	few	CASSPTQGIPEAFF	TGTGCCAGCAGCCCGACCCAGGGCATCCCTGAAGCTTTCTTT
TRBV7-8	TRBJ2-1	TRBD2	many	CASSLIAGVSSYNEQFF	TGTGCCAGCAGCTTAATAGCGGGGGTGAGCTCCTACAATGAGCAGTTCTTC
TRBV7-6	TRBJ2-1	NA	many	CASMTGSPYNEQFF	TGTGCCAGCATGACGGGTAGTCCCTACAATGAGCAGTTCTTC
TRBV7-4	TRBJ1-4	TRBD1	many	CASSPGDSAIEKLFF	TGTGCCAGCAGCCCGGGGGACAGCGCGATAGAAAAACTGTTTTTT
TRBV6-2/TRBV6-3	TRBJ2-3	TRBD2	NA	CASSRGGERTDTQYF	TGTGCCAGTAGCCGCGGGGGGGAAAGGACAGATACGCAGTATTTT
TRBV5-6	TRBJ2-5	NA	few	CASSFRRFQETQYF	TGTGCCAGCAGCTTCCGGAGATTCCAAGAGACCCAGTACTTC
TRBV7-8	TRBJ1-1	NA	many	CASSLAVDMNTEAFF	TGTGCCAGCAGCTTAGCGGTAGACATGAACACTGAAGCTTTCTTT
TRBV28	TRBJ1-5	NA	NA	CASSFPSRIGGSNQPQHF	TGTGCCAGCAGTTTCCCCTCGAGGATTGGGGGCTCCAATCAGCCCCAGCATTTT
TRBV12-3/TRBV12-4	TRBJ1-2	NA	few	CASSLGEDRGYTF	TGTGCCAGCAGTTTGGGGGAAGACAGGGGCTACACCTTC
TRBV29-1	TRBJ1-1	TRBD1	NA	CSVEGVQGEPNTEAFF	TGCAGCGTTGAAGGGGTTCAGGGGGAACCGAACACTGAAGCTTTCTTT
TRBV28	TRBJ1-2	TRBD1	NA	CASSLQGTGSYYGYTF	TGTGCCAGCAGTTTACAGGGGACAGGCTCTTACTATGGCTACACCTTC
TRBV7-2	TRBJ2-1	TRBD2	many	CASSWGLAGYNEQFF	TGTGCCAGCAGCTGGGGACTAGCGGGTTACAATGAGCAGTTCTTC
TRBV10-2	TRBJ1-2	NA	NA	CASTDLLTYGYTF	TGCGCCAGCACCGACCTTCTGACCTATGGCTACACCTTC
TRBV29-1	TRBJ2-7	TRBD1	few	CSAWDSVLGEQYF	TGCAGCGCCTGGGACAGCGTACTCGGGGAGCAGTACTTC
TRBV4-1	TRBJ2-7	TRBD1	few	CASSQGTGTASYEQYF	TGCGCCAGCAGCCAAGGGACAGGGACGGCCTCCTACGAGCAGTACTTC
TRBV20-1	TRBJ1-2	NA	few	CSARDRTRRTDTNYGYTF	TGCAGTGCTAGAGACCGAACCCGAAGGACAGATACTAACTATGGCTACACCTTC
TRBV20-1	TRBJ2-7	NA	few	CSAGGTRRYEQYF	TGCAGTGCTGGGGGGACCCGAAGATACGAGCAGTACTTC
TRBV5-1	TRBJ2-2	TRBD1	few	CASSSPIGGQGNTGELFF	TGCGCCAGCAGCTCACCGATAGGGGGACAGGGCAACACCGGGGAGCTGTTTTTT
TRBV7-9	TRBJ1-1	NA	few	CASSPRDLFSMNTEAFF	TGTGCCAGCAGCCCTCGGGACCTATTTTCCATGAACACTGAAGCTTTCTTT
TRBV28	TRBJ1-6	TRBD1	NA	CASSLTGGAGSPLHF	TGTGCCAGCAGTTTGACAGGGGGCGCGGGTTCACCCCTCCACTTT
TRBV7-6	TRBJ2-5	TRBD2	NA	CASSSPERGYLETQYF	TGTGCCAGCAGCTCCCCAGAGCGGGGGTACCTGGAGACCCAGTACTTC
TRBV7-2	TRBJ2-2	NA	many	CASSLEGPGGELFF	TGTGCCAGCAGCTTAGAGGGGCCTGGCGGGGAGCTGTTTTTT
TRBV7-6	TRBJ1-1	NA	many	CASSTRTKRAFF	TGTGCCAGCAGCACTAGGACAAAGAGAGCTTTCTTT
TRBV27	TRBJ1-1	NA	few	CASSFEGTHTEAFF	TGTGCCAGCAGTTTTGAAGGGACACACACTGAAGCTTTCTTT
TRBV6-1	TRBJ1-5	NA	many	CASTPGYGQPQHF	TGTGCCAGCACCCCAGGGTACGGTCAGCCCCAGCATTTT
TRBV6-2/TRBV6-3	TRBJ2-5	NA	NA	CASSYSGAYQETQYF	TGTGCCAGCAGTTATTCGGGGGCGTACCAAGAGACCCAGTACTTC
TRBV12-3/TRBV12-4	TRBJ2-7	NA	NA	CASSLGQDLGSYEQYF	TGTGCCAGCAGTTTAGGGCAAGACCTGGGCTCCTACGAGCAGTACTTC
TRBV20-1	TRBJ2-7	TRBD1	NA	CSARGGTVYEQYF	TGCAGTGCTAGAGGGGGGACAGTCTACGAGCAGTACTTC
TRBV7-8	TRBJ2-7	NA	many	CASSPSSPQREDEQYF	TGTGCCAGCAGCCCCTCGTCACCCCAAAGGGAGGACGAGCAGTACTTC
TRBV28	TRBJ1-5	NA	NA	CASSFWGGFQPQHF	TGTGCCAGCAGTTTTTGGGGAGGTTTCCAGCCCCAGCATTTT
TRBV7-6	TRBJ1-2	NA	few	CASSLTDYNDYGYTF	TGTGCCAGCAGCCTAACGGATTATAACGACTATGGCTACACCTTC
TRBV24-1	TRBJ2-2	NA	NA	CATMASGELFF	TGTGCCACCATGGCGTCCGGGGAGCTGTTTTTT
TRBV7-6	TRBJ2-2	TRBD2	many	CASSSGTSSSGELFF	TGTGCCAGCAGCAGTGGGACTAGCTCGTCCGGGGAGCTGTTTTTT
TRBV6-1	TRBJ2-7	NA	NA	CASSEFTGETSYEQYF	TGTGCCAGCAGTGAATTTACCGGGGAGACCTCCTACGAGCAGTACTTC
TRBV6-6	TRBJ2-3	NA	NA	CASSPPAPSTDTQYF	TGTGCCAGCAGCCCTCCCGCACCGAGCACAGATACGCAGTATTTT
TRBV20-1	TRBJ2-3	NA	NA	CSATTRTDTQYF	TGCAGTGCTACCACCAGGACAGATACGCAGTATTTT
TRBV20-1	TRBJ2-7	TRBD1	NA	CSAGPRTGVYEQYF	TGCAGTGCTGGCCCGAGGACAGGAGTCTACGAGCAGTACTTC